This TCR beta chain was recovered during a study of T cell responses to AZD1222 COVID-19 vaccine. Whole-study context: Pooled in the analysis were second doses at about 4 or about 12 weeks. Study-level findings and limits: The span of vaccine-associated CD4 TCRs extended across spike, with dominance at 160-218 and 743-854. Clonal diversity may have been underestimated in mostly white British donors.

The CDR3 contains 13 residues. Germline values: CDR1 MNHEY, CDR2 SMNVEV (reference sequence). The V end lost 4 bases, the J end lost 7 bases, and 13 bases lay between the germline ends. As concerns this clone: What it binds is unknown.

Only in-frame clones appear in the TCRdb table, and some are missing; sequencing was by immunoSEQ multiplex PCR. Altogether 150,000 to 200,000 clones are present, around 92% being singletons, with the ten largest covering 7% to 9.5%. The genes are TRBV27 and TRBJ1-1; D is ambiguous. This sequence was found in an adult in good health. The material was peripheral blood, obtained on day 0 of AZD1222 vaccination. The CDR3 DNA follows: TGTGCCAGCAGTTCCCCGAGTCTCCTTGAAGCTTTCTTT. This codes for CASSSPSLLEAFF.